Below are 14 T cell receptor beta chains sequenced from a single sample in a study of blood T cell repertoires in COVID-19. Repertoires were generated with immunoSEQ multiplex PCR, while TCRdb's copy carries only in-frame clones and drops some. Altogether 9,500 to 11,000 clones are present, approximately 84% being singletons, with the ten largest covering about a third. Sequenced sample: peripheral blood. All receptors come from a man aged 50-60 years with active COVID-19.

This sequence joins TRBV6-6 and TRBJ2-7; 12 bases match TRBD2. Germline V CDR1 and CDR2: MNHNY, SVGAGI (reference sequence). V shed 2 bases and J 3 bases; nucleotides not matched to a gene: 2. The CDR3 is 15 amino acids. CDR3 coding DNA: TGTGCCAGCAGTTACGAGACTAGCGGGAGCTACGAGCAGTACTTC. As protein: CASSYETSGSYEQYF.

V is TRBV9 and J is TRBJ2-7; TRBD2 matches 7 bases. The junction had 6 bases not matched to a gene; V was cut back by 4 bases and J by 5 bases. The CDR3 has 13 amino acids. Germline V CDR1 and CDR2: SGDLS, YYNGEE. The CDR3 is CASSLGGVDEQYF. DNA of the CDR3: TGTGCCAGCAGCCTGGGGGGGGTCGACGAGCAGTACTTC.

CDR3 coding DNA: TGTGCCAGCAGCTTAGGGGCTAGCGGGAGCCCCCCCACAGATACGCAGTATTTT. It is translated as CASSLGASGSPPTDTQYF. This sequence joins TRBV7-3 and TRBJ2-3, with 10 bases matching TRBD2. Per germline, CDR1 SGHTA and CDR2 FQGTGA. This CDR3 is 18 amino acids long. J was trimmed by 2 bases and V by 2 bases; bases with no gene match: 10.

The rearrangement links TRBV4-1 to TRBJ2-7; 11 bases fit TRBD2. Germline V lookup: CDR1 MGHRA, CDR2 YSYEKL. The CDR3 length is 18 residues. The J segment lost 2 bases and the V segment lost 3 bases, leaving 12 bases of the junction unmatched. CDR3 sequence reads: CASSQAKLGGLAAYEQYF. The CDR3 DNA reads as TGCGCCAGCAGCCAGGCCAAGCTCGGGGGACTAGCGGCCTACGAGCAGTACTTC.

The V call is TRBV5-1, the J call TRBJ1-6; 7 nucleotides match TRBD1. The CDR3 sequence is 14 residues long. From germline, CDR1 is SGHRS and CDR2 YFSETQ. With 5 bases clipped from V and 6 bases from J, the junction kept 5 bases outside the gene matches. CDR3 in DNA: TGCGCCAGCAGGTCCCGACAGGGTAATTCACCCCTCCACTTT. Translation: CASRSRQGNSPLHF.

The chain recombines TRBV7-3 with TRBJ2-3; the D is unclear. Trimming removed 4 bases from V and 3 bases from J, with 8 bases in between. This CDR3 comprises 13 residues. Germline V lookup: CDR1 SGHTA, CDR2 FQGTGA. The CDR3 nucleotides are TGTGCCAGCAGCTCATCCCAAACAGATACGCAGTATTTT. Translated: CASSSSQTDTQYF.

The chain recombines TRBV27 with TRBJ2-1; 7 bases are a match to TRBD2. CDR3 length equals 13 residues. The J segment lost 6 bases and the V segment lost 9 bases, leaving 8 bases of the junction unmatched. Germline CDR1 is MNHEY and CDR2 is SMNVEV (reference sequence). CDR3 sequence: CASGSGNFNEQFF. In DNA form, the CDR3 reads TGTGCCAGTGGCAGCGGGAATTTCAATGAGCAGTTCTTC.

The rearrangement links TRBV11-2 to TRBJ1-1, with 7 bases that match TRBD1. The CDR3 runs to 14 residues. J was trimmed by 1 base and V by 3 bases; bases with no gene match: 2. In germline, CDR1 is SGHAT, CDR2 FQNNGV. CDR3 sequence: CASSFGTANTEAFF. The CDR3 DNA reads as TGTGCCAGCAGCTTTGGGACAGCGAACACTGAAGCTTTCTTT.

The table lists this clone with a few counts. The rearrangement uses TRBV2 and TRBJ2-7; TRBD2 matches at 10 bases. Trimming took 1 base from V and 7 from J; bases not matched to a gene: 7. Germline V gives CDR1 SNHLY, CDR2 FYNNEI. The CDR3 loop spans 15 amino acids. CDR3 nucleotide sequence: TGTGCCAGCAGTGAAGAGCTAGCGGGAGCTCAAGAGCAGTACTTC. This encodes CASSEELAGAQEQYF.

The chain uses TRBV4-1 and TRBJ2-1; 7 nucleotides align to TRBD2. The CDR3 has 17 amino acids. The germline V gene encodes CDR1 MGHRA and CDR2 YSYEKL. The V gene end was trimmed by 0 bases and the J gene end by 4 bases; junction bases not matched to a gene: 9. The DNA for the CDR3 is TGCGCCAGCAGCCAAGATGCAGTGGCTAGCGGTTACAATGAGCAGTTCTTC. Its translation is CASSQDAVASGYNEQFF.

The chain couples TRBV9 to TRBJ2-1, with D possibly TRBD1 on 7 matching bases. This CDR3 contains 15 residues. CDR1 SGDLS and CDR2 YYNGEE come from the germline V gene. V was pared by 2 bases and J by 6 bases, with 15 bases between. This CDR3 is CASSVGGGFPNEQFF. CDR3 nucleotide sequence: TGTGCCAGCAGCGTTGGAGGGGGCTTCCCCAATGAGCAGTTCTTC. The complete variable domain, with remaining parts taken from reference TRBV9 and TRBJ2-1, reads DSGVTQTPKHLITATGQRVTLRCSPRSGDLSVYWYQQSLDQGLQFLIQYYNGEERAKGNILERFSAQQFPDLHSELNLSSLELGDSALYFCASSVGGGFPNEQFFGPGTRLTVL.

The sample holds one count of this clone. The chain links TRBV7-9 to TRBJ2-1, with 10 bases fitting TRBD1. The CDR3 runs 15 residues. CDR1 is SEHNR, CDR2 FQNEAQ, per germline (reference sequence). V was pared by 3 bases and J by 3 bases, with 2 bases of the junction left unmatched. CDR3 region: CASSLGQGSYNEQFF. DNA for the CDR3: TGTGCCAGCAGCTTGGGACAGGGGAGCTACAATGAGCAGTTCTTC.

The CDR3 reads CASSPLTRLAGETQYF. In DNA, the CDR3 is TGTGCCAGCAGTCCCCTCACCCGACTAGCTGGAGAGACCCAGTACTTC. The V call is TRBV28, the J call TRBJ2-5, with 7 bases fitting TRBD2. V lost 5 bases, J lost 4 bases, and 13 bases stayed unmatched. This CDR3 contains 16 residues. Germline V lookup: CDR1 MDHEN, CDR2 SYDVKM.

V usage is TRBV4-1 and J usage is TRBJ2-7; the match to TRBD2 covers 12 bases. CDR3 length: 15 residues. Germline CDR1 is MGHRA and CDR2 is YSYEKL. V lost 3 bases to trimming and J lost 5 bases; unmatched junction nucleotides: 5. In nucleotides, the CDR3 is TGCGCCAGCAGCCAGGTAGGACTAGCGGGAAACGAGCAGTACTTC. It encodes CASSQVGLAGNEQYF.